The present T cell receptor (beta chain) was sequenced within a study of CD8+CD57+ T cells in acquired aplastic anemia. For CDR3 and TCR beta VDJ profiling, genomic DNA was the template used. TCRdb ran MiXCR on the reads and lists one entry per CDR3 protein. The sample includes hundreds of thousands of distinct CDR3 sequences, around 72% seen only once; the top ten take less than 4%. This clonotype was seen just once. The receptor's source is a human donor in good health, serving as a control. The specimen sequenced was sorted CD4+, CD8+, or CD8+CD57+ T cells (not recorded which) from PBMCs.

The CDR3 sequence is CSVGRGGGVTGELFF. In DNA, the CDR3 is TGCAGTGTTGGGAGAGGGGGGGGGGTCACCGGGGAGCTGTTTTTT. The V call is TRBV20-1, the J call TRBJ2-2; D is perhaps TRBD2 (7 bases). The CDR3 runs to 15 residues. The V end was cut by 7 bases, the J end by 4 bases, with 19 bases between. Germline V lookup: CDR1 DFQATT, CDR2 SNEGSKA (reference sequence).